This TCR beta chain came from a study of identical twins. Each CDR3 protein is one row after TCRdb ran MiXCR on the 5' RACE reads. This sample has about 240,000 distinct CDR3 sequences, with 10% to 15% found just once. Germline CDR1 and CDR2: SNHLY and FYNNEI. The ends lost 5 bases at V and 0 bases at J; junction bases unmatched: 1. This CDR3 is 15 amino acids long. These data are also associated with another study on yellow fever vaccine responses in identical twins.

The chain recombines TRBV2 with TRBJ2-2; TRBD2 aligns across 9 bases. The sequence came from a woman between 18 and 30 years old in good health. Sample: memory (CD45RO+) T cells sorted from blood. For the CDR3, the DNA is TGTGCCAGCAGTACTAGCGGGTCGAACACCGGGGAGCTGTTTTTT. Protein product: CASSTSGSNTGELFF.